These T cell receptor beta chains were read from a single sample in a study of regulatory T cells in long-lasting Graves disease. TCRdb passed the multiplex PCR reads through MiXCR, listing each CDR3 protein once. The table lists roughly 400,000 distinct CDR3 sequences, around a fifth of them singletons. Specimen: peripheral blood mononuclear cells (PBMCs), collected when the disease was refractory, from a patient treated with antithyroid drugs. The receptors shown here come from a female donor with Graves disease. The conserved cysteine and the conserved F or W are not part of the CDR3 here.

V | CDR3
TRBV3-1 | ASSPSGRIHEQY
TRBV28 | ASSNGMPISPLH
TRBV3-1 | ASSQESGLAGVGWETQY
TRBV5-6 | ASSWDRYSPLH
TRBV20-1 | SPLRASGRQETQY
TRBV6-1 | ASSAGTGGEKLF
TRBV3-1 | ASSQDHQWLPIGNTIY
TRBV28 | ASSLDRPSYEQY
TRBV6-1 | ASRGASGSYNEQF
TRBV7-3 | ASSLNYPAGLLYEQY
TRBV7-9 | ASSSGQPQSEAF
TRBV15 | ATSRFLVSRDTQY
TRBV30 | AWSVLSFRTGSRYGYT
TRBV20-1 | SAYGGGVAGGYNEQF
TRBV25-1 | ASSEFTGLGRTQETQY
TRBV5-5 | ASSLVAEIYGYT
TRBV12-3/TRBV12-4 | ASRETGGGEKLF
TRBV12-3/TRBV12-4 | ASSLVWYEQY
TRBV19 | ASKSRDRYEQY
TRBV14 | ASSVGAEAF
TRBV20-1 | SALSPQLYEQY
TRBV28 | ASSLWTGMAYGYT
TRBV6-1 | ASSLTSTGTDDYGYT
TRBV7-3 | ASSLQNNSPLH
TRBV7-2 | ASSQTPVVTTYEQY
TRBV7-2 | ASSLYGSSYEQY
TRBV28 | ASRKGQGLSYEQY
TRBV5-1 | ASSLPGLAGHTGELF
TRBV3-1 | ASSSASPGQETQY
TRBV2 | ASSEARTGRVEKLF
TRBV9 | ASSGDRSQGYT
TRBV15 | ATSLTSYSNQPQH
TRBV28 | ASSLRDKVYNEQF
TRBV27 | ASSLRGQLSYEQY
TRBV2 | ASSELGAHFEQY
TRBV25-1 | ASSGARGTSGDGELF
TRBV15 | ATSRGRESSYEQY
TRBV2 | ASRYGLAGGNEQF
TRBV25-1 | ASSQEGNYEQY
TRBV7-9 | ASSHWGSGYEQY
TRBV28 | ASSFGGSRSGELF
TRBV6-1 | ASKITGTRAAGANVLT
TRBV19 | ASSTSGTTTGELF
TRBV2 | ASSGAGQETQY
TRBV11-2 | ASSLGGVLNNEQF
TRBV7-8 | ASSPLPAGVGEQY
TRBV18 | ASSPPRGRGGETQY
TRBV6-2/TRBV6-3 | ASRRDTDGNQPQH
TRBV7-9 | ASSALSDTEAF
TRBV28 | ASSPEWTLTEAF
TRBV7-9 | ASSLAGTGLGELF
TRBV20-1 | SARVIAAETQY
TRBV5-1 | ASRQGRSYEQY
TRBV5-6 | ASTIWGVNQPQH
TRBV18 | ASSRLAVNYNEQF